What follows are 21 T cell receptor beta chains derived from one specimen sequenced in a study of control samples from healthy donors and cancer patients. The assay was immunoSEQ multiplex PCR, and TCRdb's table has in-frame clones only and misses some. Of tens of thousands of clones in the sample, about 88% were seen once. Sequenced: PBMCs. The source is a man in his sixties or seventies with lung cancer.

This clone appeared a single time. The rearrangement links TRBV11-3 to TRBJ2-1; D unresolved. Trimming pared 1 base from V and 7 bases from J, leaving 17 bases between. The CDR3 extends over 16 amino acids. Germline loops: CDR1 SGHNT, CDR2 YENEEA. The CDR3 bases are TGTGCCAGCAGCTTAGGTGGGGTGACGTCCCTTAATGAGCAGTTCTTC. Protein: CASSLGGVTSLNEQFF.

This sequence joins TRBV14 and TRBJ2-7; perhaps TRBD2 as D (5 bases). The CDR3 totals 11 residues. Germline CDR1 is SGHDN and CDR2 is FVKESK. V lost 4 bases and J lost 6, with 7 bases in between. The CDR3 sequence is CASSLGLEQYF. In nucleotides, the CDR3 is TGTGCCAGCAGCCTCGGACTCGAGCAGTACTTC.

The chain employs TRBV5-4 and TRBJ2-3; D ambiguous. Germline V gives CDR1 SGHNT, CDR2 YYREEE (reference sequence). CDR3 length: 14 amino acids. Trimming stripped 0 bases from V and 3 bases from J, with 8 bases between. CDR3 in amino acids: CASSLELGTDTQYF. The CDR3 DNA is TGTGCCAGCAGCTTGGAATTGGGAACAGATACGCAGTATTTT.

V and J are TRBV18 and TRBJ1-1, with D uncertain. The CDR3 extends over 14 amino acids. The germline V gene encodes CDR1 KGHSH and CDR2 LQKENI. V was cut by 2 bases and J by 3 bases, with 10 bases left in between. This chain's CDR3 is CASSPVNGDTEAFF. The CDR3 DNA follows: TGTGCCAGCTCACCAGTGAACGGGGACACTGAAGCTTTCTTT. Full variable domain (missing parts from reference TRBV18 and TRBJ1-1): NAGVMQNPRHLVRRRGQEARLRCSPMKGHSHVYWYRQLPEEGLKFMVYLQKENIIDESGMPKERFSAEFPKEGPSILRIQQVVRGDSAAYFCASSPVNGDTEAFFGQGTRLTVV.

The chain combines TRBV9 with TRBJ2-6; no clear D gene. The germline V gene has CDR1 SGDLS and CDR2 YYNGEE. Trimming shortened V by 0 bases and J by 2 bases, and 6 bases separated the two germline ends. The CDR3 has 15 amino acids. The CDR3 DNA reads TGTGCCAGCAGCGTAGTGCAGACTGGGGCCAACGTCCTGACTTTC. Protein sequence: CASSVVQTGANVLTF.

By frequency in the sample, this clone is medium-sized. The chain couples TRBV6-1 to TRBJ1-5; possibly TRBD1 for D (5 bases). The CDR3 totals 15 residues. Germline loops: CDR1 MNHNS, CDR2 SASEGT. V lost 2 bases, J lost 7 bases, and 15 bases lay in between. The CDR3 bases are TGTGCCAGCAGTGAATTTAAGGGGTCAAGGCAGCCCCAGCATTTT. As protein: CASSEFKGSRQPQHF.

The J gene is TRBJ1-4, the V gene TRBV6-5, with TRBD1 matching over 9 bases. The germline CDR1 and CDR2 sequences are MNHEY and SVGAGI. Trimming took 4 bases from V and 1 from J; bases not matched to a gene: 4. The CDR3 contains 16 residues. CDR3 DNA: TGTGCCAGCAGTTCTCCGGGACAGGGAACTAATGAAAAACTGTTTTTT. This encodes CASSSPGQGTNEKLFF.

V gene TRBV14 combines with J gene TRBJ2-7; D is ambiguous. Germline lookup yields CDR1 SGHDN and CDR2 FVKESK. The CDR3 sequence is 13 residues long. The V gene lost 10 bases and the J gene lost 2 bases, with 15 bases spanning the gap. The CDR3 protein is CATSLGSPYEQYF. The DNA of the CDR3 is TGTGCCACCTCCTTGGGCAGTCCCTACGAGCAGTACTTC.

The chain is built from TRBV15 and TRBJ1-3; 9 positions agree with TRBD1. The CDR3 has 14 amino acids. Germline loops: CDR1 LNHNV, CDR2 YYDKDF (reference sequence). Trimming at V came to 8 bases and at J to 4 bases, leaving 6 bases not matched to a gene. The CDR3, as DNA: TGTGCCACCGATCGGACAGGGGAAGGAAACACCATATATTTT. It encodes CATDRTGEGNTIYF.

This clone was seen only once. The chain couples TRBV7-9 to TRBJ1-1, with a possible D match to TRBD1 (6 bases). V shed 5 bases and J shed 2 bases, with 9 bases lying between them. CDR1 and CDR2 from the germline V gene are SEHNR and FQNEAQ (reference sequence). This CDR3 comprises 13 residues. CDR3 bases: TGTGCCAGCAGCGTACAGGGAAACACTGAAGCTTTCTTT. This codes for CASSVQGNTEAFF.

This clone appeared a single time. The chain couples TRBV24-1 to TRBJ1-5; perhaps TRBD1 as D (6 bases). The CDR3 runs 16 residues. V was pared by 4 bases and J by 1 base, with 13 bases between. Germline V gene data show CDR1 as KGHDR and CDR2 as SFDVKD. CDR3 sequence reads: CATSDPRGGSNQPQHF. The DNA for the CDR3 is TGTGCCACCAGTGACCCCCGAGGGGGGAGCAATCAGCCCCAGCATTTT.

V is TRBV19 and J is TRBJ2-7; the match to TRBD1 covers 7 bases. Per germline, CDR1 LNHDA and CDR2 SQIVND (reference sequence). J lost 0 bases, V lost 3 bases, and 2 bases had no gene match. This CDR3 spans 14 amino acids. The CDR3 here is CASSIRDSSYEQYF. The CDR3 DNA reads TGTGCCAGTAGTATCCGGGACAGCTCCTACGAGCAGTACTTC.

The CDR3 spells CASSPPGLASREQFF. The DNA for the CDR3 is TGTGCCAGCAGCCCGCCGGGACTAGCAAGTCGAGAGCAGTTCTTC. The J gene is TRBJ2-1, the V gene TRBV14; 9 bases fit TRBD2. V gave up 4 bases and J gave up 10 bases; unmatched junction bases: 11. Germline V lookup: CDR1 SGHDN, CDR2 FVKESK. The CDR3 has 15 amino acids.

The V call is TRBV6-5, the J call TRBJ2-7; 8 bases are a match to TRBD1. The CDR3 spans 15 residues. CDR1 is MNHEY, CDR2 SVGAGI, per germline. J was trimmed by 5 bases and V by 2 bases; bases with no gene match: 8. The CDR3 coding sequence is TGTGCCAGCAGTTACCAGGGGGCGGGGACCCACGAGCAGTACTTC. Its protein product is CASSYQGAGTHEQYF.

The V and J genes are TRBV19 and TRBJ1-1; TRBD1 is a possible D gene (5 bases). The CDR3 spans 18 residues. Trimming took off 7 bases at V and 0 bases at J, with 24 bases between the two ends. Germline V gene lookup returns CDR1 LNHDA and CDR2 SQIVND (reference sequence). The CDR3 sequence is CASNPIGAPGPMNTEAFF. DNA of the CDR3: TGTGCCAGTAACCCAATCGGGGCCCCTGGGCCGATGAACACTGAAGCTTTCTTT.

J is TRBJ1-6 and V is TRBV4-2; no reliable D call. CDR1 and CDR2 (germline): LGHNA, YNFKEQ. The CDR3 loop spans 13 amino acids. With 8 bases removed from V and 10 bases from J, the gap between germline ends came to 15 bases. As DNA, the CDR3 is TGTGCCAGCTCTAAGGGATTGGAATCACCCCTCCACTTT. This sequence encodes CASSKGLESPLHF.

The chain employs TRBV3-1 (or the pseudogene TRBV3-2) and TRBJ1-2; D unclear. Per germline, CDR1 LGHDT and CDR2 YNNKEL (reference sequence). The CDR3 is made up of 13 amino acids. V was cut by 2 bases and J by 2 bases, with 6 bases left in between. The CDR3 sequence: CASSQMGNYGYTF. Here the CDR3 DNA reads TGTGCCAGCAGCCAAATGGGGAACTATGGCTACACCTTC.

The rearrangement joins TRBV29-1 to TRBJ2-2, with a tentative D call TRBD1 (6 bases). CDR1 is SQVTM and CDR2 is ANQGSEA in the germline V gene. The CDR3 covers 14 residues. Trimming removed 6 bases from V and 6 bases from J, with 17 bases in between. CDR3 amino acids: CSVTGKVGAGELFF. CDR3 in DNA: TGCAGCGTAACAGGGAAAGTAGGGGCCGGGGAGCTGTTTTTT.

The chain links TRBV5-1 to TRBJ2-7; D possibly corresponds to TRBD2 (7 bases). Germline loops: CDR1 SGHRS, CDR2 YFSETQ. V lost 0 bases, J lost 2 bases, and 12 bases lay in between. The CDR3 covers 15 residues. CDR3 residues: CASSLASGGPYEQYF. The CDR3 region has the DNA TGCGCCAGCAGCTTGGCGTCGGGGGGCCCCTACGAGCAGTACTTC.

The V and J genes are TRBV4-1 and TRBJ1-4; 8 bases agree with TRBD1. V was clipped by 6 bases and J by 8 bases; unmatched bases: 11. Germline CDR1 and CDR2: MGHRA and YSYEKL. The CDR3 runs to 15 residues. CDR3: CASRSPGGGKEKLFF. The CDR3 region has the DNA TGCGCCAGCAGGTCCCCAGGGGGCGGGAAGGAAAAACTGTTTTTT.

The chain employs TRBV5-1 and TRBJ2-7; 10 bases are shared with TRBD2. Germline V gene sequence: CDR1 SGHRS, CDR2 YFSETQ. The V and J ends lost 4 bases and 5 bases, in that order; junction bases with no gene match: 6. This CDR3 is built from 14 residues. CDR3 in DNA: TGCGCCAGCAGCGGCCTAGCGGGGGTTAACGAGCAGTACTTC. This gives the protein CASSGLAGVNEQYF. Variable domain in full (rest from reference TRBV5-1 and TRBJ2-7): KAGVTQTPRYLIKTRGQQVTLSCSPISGHRSVSWYQQTPGQGLQFLFEYFSETQRNKGNFPGRFSGRQFSNSRSEMNVSTLELGDSALYLCASSGLAGVNEQYFGPGTRLTVT.